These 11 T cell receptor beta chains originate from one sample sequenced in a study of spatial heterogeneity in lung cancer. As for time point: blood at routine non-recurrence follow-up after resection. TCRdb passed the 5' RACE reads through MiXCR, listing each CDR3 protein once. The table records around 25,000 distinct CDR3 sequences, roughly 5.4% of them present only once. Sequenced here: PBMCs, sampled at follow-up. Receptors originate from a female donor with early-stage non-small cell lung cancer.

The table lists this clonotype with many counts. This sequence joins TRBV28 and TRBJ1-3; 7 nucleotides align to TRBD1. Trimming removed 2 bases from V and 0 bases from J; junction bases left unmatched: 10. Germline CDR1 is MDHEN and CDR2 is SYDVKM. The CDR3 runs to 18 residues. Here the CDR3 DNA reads TGTGCCAGCAGTTTAGGAGGATCAGGGGACAGCTCTGGAAACACCATATATTTT. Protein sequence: CASSLGGSGDSSGNTIYF. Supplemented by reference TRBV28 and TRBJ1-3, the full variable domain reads DVKVTQSSRYLVKRTGEKVFLECVQDMDHENMFWYRQDPGLGLRLIYFSYDVKMKEKGDIPEGYSVSREKKERFSLILESASTNQTSMYLCASSLGGSGDSSGNTIYFGEGSWLTVV.

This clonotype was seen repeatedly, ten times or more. The CDR3 nucleotides read TGTGCCAGCAGCTATTACGGGCCATCCTACGAGCAGTACTTC. The encoded protein is CASSYYGPSYEQYF. This rearrangement joins TRBV7-9 to TRBJ2-7; no firm D call. Trimming left V 4 bases short and J 1 base short, with 11 bases between. CDR1 is SEHNR, CDR2 FQNEAQ, per germline (reference sequence). The CDR3 runs to 14 residues.

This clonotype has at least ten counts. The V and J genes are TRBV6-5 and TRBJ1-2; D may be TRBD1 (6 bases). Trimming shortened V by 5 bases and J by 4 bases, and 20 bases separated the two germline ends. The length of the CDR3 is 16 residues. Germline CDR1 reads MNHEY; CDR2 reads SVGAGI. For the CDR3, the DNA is TGTGCCAGCAGTCGCGGACAGAACCCTTGGGGCTATGGCTACACCTTC. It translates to CASSRGQNPWGYGYTF.

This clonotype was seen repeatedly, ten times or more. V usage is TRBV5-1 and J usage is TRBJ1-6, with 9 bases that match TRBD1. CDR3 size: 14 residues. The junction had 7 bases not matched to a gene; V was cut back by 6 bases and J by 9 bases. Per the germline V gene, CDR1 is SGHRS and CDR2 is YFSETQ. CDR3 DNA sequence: TGCGCCAGCAAAGGGGACAGGGAAGCTTCACCCCTCCACTTT. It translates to CASKGDREASPLHF.

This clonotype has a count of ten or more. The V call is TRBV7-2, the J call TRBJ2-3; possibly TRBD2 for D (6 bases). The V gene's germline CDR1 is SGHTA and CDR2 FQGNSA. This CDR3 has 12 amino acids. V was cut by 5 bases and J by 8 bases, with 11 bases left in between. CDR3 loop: CASSPTRTTQYF. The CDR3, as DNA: TGTGCCAGCAGCCCGACTAGAACTACGCAGTATTTT.

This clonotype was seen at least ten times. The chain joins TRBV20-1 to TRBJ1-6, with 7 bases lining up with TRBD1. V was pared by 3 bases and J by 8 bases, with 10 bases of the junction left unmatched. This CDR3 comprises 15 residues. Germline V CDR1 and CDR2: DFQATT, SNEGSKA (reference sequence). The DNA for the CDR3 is TGCAGTGCTAGCTATGCGGACAGGTCTGATTCACCCCTCCACTTT. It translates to CSASYADRSDSPLHF.

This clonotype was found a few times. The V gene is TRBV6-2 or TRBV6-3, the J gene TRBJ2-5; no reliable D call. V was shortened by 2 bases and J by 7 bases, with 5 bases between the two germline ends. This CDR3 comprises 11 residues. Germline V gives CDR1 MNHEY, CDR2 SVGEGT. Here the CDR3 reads CASSYPGTQYF. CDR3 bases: TGTGCCAGCAGTTACCCTGGGACCCAGTACTTC.

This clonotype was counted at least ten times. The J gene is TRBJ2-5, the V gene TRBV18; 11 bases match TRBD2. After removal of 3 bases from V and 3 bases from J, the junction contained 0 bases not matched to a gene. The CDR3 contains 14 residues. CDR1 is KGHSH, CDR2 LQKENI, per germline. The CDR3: CASSPGLAEETQYF. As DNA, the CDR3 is TGTGCCAGCTCACCGGGACTAGCGGAAGAGACCCAGTACTTC.

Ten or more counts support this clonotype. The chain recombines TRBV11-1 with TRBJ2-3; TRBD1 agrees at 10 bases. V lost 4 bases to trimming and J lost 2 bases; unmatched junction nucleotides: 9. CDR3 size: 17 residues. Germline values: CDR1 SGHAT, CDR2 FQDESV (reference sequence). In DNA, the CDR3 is TGTGCCAGCAGCTGGCCCCCGGGACAGGGGACCACAGATACGCAGTATTTT. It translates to CASSWPPGQGTTDTQYF.

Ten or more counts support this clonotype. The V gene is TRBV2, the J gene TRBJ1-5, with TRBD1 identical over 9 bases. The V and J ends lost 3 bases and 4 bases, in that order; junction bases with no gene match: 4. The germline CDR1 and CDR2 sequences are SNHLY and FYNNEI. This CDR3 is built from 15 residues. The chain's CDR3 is CASSDLTGGNQPQHF. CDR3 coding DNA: TGTGCCAGCAGTGACCTGACAGGGGGAAATCAGCCCCAGCATTTT. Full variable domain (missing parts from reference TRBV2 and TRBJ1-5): EPEVTQTPSHQVTQMGQEVILRCVPISNHLYFYWYRQILGQKVEFLVSFYNNEISEKSEIFDDQFSVERPDGSNFTLKIRSTKLEDSAMYFCASSDLTGGNQPQHFGDGTRLSIL.

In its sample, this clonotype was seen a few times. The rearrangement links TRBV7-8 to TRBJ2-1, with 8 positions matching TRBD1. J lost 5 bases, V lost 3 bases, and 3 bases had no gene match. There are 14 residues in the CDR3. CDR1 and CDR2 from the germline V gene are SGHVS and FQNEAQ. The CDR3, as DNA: TGTGCCAGCAGCTTGCTGGACAGGGACAATGAGCAGTTCTTC. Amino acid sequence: CASSLLDRDNEQFF.